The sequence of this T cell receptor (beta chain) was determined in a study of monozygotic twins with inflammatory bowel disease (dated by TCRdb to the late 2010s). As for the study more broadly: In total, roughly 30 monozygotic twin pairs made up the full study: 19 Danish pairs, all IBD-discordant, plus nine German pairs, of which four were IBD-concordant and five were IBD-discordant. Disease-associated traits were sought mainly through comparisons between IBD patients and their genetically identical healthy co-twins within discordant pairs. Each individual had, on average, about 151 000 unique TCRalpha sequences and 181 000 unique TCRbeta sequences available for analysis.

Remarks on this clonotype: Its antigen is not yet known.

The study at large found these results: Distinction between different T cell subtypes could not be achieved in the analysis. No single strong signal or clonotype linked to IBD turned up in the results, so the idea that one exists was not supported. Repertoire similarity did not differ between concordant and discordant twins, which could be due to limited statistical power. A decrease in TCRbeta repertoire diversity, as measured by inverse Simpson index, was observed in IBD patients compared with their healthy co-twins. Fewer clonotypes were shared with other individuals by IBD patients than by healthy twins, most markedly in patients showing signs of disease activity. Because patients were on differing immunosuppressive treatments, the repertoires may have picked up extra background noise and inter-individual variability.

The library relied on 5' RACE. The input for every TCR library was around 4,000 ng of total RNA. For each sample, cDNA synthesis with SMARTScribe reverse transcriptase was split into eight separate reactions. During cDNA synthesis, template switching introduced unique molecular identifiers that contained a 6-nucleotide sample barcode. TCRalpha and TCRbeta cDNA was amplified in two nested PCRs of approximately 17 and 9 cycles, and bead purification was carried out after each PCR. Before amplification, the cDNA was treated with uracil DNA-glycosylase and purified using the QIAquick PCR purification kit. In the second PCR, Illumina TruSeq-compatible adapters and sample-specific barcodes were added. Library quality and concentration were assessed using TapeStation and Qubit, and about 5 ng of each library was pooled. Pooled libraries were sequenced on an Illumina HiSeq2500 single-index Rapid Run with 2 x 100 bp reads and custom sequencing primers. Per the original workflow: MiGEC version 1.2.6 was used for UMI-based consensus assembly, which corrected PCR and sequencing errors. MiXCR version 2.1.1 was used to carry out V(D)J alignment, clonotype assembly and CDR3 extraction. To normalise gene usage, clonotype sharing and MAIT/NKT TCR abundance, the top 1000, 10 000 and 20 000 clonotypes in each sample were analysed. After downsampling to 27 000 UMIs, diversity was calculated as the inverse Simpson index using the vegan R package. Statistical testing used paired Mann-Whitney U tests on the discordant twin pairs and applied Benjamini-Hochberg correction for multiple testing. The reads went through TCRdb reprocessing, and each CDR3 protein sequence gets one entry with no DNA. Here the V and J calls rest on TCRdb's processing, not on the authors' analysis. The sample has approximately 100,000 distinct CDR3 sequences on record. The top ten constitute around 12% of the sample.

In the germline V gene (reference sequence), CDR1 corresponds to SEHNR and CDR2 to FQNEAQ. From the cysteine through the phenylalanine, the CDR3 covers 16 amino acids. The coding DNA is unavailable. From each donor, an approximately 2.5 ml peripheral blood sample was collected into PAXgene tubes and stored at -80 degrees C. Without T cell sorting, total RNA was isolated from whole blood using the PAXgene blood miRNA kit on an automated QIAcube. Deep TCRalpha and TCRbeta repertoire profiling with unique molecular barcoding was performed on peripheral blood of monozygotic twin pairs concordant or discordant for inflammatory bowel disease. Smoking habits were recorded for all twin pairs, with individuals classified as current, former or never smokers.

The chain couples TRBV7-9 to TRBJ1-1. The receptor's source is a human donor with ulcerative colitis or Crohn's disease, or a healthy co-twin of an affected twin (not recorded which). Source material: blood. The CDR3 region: CASSPAIGLAGTEAFF.